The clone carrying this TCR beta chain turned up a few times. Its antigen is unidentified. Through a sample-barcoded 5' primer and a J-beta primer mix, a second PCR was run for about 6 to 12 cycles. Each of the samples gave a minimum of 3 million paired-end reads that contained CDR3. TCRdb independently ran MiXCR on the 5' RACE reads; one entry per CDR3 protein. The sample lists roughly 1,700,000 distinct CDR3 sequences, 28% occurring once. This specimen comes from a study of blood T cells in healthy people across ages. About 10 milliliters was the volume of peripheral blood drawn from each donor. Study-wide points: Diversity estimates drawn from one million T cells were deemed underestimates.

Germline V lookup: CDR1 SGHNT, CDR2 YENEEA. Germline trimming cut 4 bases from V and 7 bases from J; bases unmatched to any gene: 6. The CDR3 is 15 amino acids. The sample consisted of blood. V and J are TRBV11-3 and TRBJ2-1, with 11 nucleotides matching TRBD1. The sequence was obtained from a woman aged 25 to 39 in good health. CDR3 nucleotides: TGTGCCAGCAGCTACACCGGACAGGGGGCTAATGAGCAGTTCTTC. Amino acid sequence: CASSYTGQGANEQFF. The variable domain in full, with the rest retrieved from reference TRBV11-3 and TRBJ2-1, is EAGVVQSPRYKIIEKKQPVAFWCNPISGHNTLYWYLQNLGQGPELLIRYENEEAVDDSQLPKDRFSAERLKGVDSTLKIQPAELGDSAVYLCASSYTGQGANEQFFGPGTRLTVL.